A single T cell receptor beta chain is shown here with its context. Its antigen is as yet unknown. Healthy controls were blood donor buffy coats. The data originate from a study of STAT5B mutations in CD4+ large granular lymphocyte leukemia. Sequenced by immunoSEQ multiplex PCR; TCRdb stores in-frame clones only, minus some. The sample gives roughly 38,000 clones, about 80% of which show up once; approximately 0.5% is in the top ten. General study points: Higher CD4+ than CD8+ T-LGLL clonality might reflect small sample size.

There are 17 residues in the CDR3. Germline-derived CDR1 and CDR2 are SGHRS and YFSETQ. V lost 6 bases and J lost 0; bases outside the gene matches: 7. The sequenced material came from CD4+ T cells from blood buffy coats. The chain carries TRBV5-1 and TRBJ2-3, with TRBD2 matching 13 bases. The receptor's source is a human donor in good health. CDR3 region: CASTRTSGSTSTDTQYF. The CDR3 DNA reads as TGCGCCAGCACAAGGACTAGCGGGAGTACTAGCACAGATACGCAGTATTTT.